This T cell receptor (beta chain) was captured in a study of neurological immune-mediated disorders. General study findings and limits: Subjects shared no identical expanded-clone CDR3 amino acid sequences, suggesting private TCR-beta repertoires in all groups. The greatest degree of TCR clonal expansion was observed in HTLV-1-associated myelopathy, with the lowest in multiple sclerosis, below that of healthy controls. Phylogenetic analysis grouped 18 of 34 multiple sclerosis patients' repertoires together, suggesting a possible repertoire signature.

This CDR3 is 15 amino acids long. Looked up from germline, CDR1 is SQVTM and CDR2 is ANQGSEA. V lost 1 base and J 2 bases, leaving 14 bases between the germline ends. This clonotype came up many times. Its matching antigen is unknown. TCRdb fed the 5' RACE reads into MiXCR, producing one record per CDR3 protein. The table lists roughly 21,000 distinct CDR3 sequences, 15% to 20% of them singletons. The chain uses TRBV29-1 and TRBJ1-2; the D is unclear. The specimen was CD8+ T cells from blood. This TCR was sampled from a woman younger than 35 with multiple sclerosis. The CDR3 loop is CSVEGPDRGNYGYTF. The CDR3 DNA reads TGCAGCGTTGAAGGCCCCGACCGTGGAAACTATGGCTACACCTTC.